The clone carrying this T cell receptor beta chain was detected only a few times. The source of the sample is a study of blood T cell repertoires in COVID-19. The assay was immunoSEQ multiplex PCR, and TCRdb's table has in-frame clones only and misses some. The data contain roughly 300,000 clones, approximately 92% of them seen just once; the ten biggest clones take up roughly 1.1%. The receptor comes from a woman in her 30s who had recovered from COVID-19. Specimen: PBMCs or T cells enriched from blood (not recorded which).

The CDR3 loop is CASSRGQNTEAFF. The CDR3 DNA is TGTGCCAGCAGTAGGGGACAGAACACTGAAGCTTTCTTT. The chain links TRBV6-6 to TRBJ1-1; tentative D call: TRBD1 (6 bases). The ends were cut back, 5 bases at V and 1 base at J, with 8 bases in the middle. The CDR3 consists of 13 residues. Germline assignment: CDR1 MNHNY and CDR2 SVGAGI (reference sequence).